This TCR beta chain is from a study of blood T cell repertoires in COVID-19 (dated by TCRdb to about 2020). The study in broad terms: Collaborator samples came from the United States, Italy and Spain and covered acute and convalescent phases of COVID-19. The prospective study material was composed of cDNA or gDNA derived from T cells, B-cell-depleted T cells, or PBMCs. Deeply sampled blood TCRbeta repertoires from subjects exposed to, actively infected with, or recovered from COVID-19 were included in the dataset. The repertoires were released in a freely available public database intended as a resource for research on the immune response to SARS-CoV-2. The samples were drawn from the first 160 participants of the ongoing ImmuneRACE study and from roughly 1,300 subjects provided by 6 global collaborators. A de-identified subject ID, COVID-19 status, age in years and sex were almost always included in the sample metadata. Where available, HLA class I and class II types were taken from metadata supplied by the sample provider and were not determined by assay-based typing.

Results and caveats for the whole study, not just this receptor: How much clinical and demographic metadata was included differed by source and by participant, and the metadata was provided uncurated.

TCRbeta CDR3 regions were amplified from genomic DNA by means of the immunoSEQ Assay, a bias-controlled multiplex PCR. Processing in the source paper ran as follows. Within the assay, amplification of reference gene primers was used to estimate how many nucleated cells each sample contained. To quantify the absolute abundance of each unique TCRbeta CDR3 rearrangement, sequence reads were collapsed and filtered. For each sample, productive Simpson clonality was calculated as the square root of Simpson's diversity index across productive rearrangements. TCRdb mirrors the immuneACCESS table, restricted to in-frame sequences. Some clones are absent from its copies; in checked studies, under half trace to an unresolved V gene, and the reason for the others is unknown. The V and J calls and the clone size are those of that table, but D and trimming were determined from the DNA. The sample has some 270,000 clones on record, 75% to 90% of them singletons. The ten most abundant clones make up about 4.1% of the sample.

Participants in the prospective study were enrolled through a virtual design, were aged about 18 to 89 years, and lived in 24 United States geographic areas. Cohort assignment in the prospective study relied on participant-reported clinical history from a screening survey and a study questionnaire. Recovered participants in ImmuneRACE Cohort 3 were defined by two consecutive negative NP/OP PCR tests, clearance by a healthcare professional, or resolution of symptoms. Each participant in the prospective study had whole blood, serum and a nasopharyngeal or oropharyngeal swab collected by mobile phlebotomists. Additional blood draws and questionnaires over an approximately two-month period could optionally be provided by prospective study participants. Prospective study blood samples were shipped either frozen or at room temperature before DNA extraction. CDR1 and CDR2 are drawn from the germline V gene (reference sequence): LNHDA, SQIVND. Inclusive of the bounding cysteine and phenylalanine, the CDR3 is 15 residues long. Only the CDR3 region is kept as DNA, spanning 45 bases read in frame from base 1. V and J lose 4 bases and 3 bases, and a span of 12 bases separates them.

This clone was detected only once. Its antigen is still unknown. No per-base quality is available; no much larger clone lies one base away. The receptor's source is a woman aged 25-40 years who had recovered from COVID-19. The sequence links TRBV19 to TRBJ1-4; TRBD1 is possibly the D segment (6 matching bases). The material sequenced was PBMCs or T cells enriched from blood (not recorded which). The base sequence is TGTGCCAGTAGTACCCGGACAGCGGCTAATGAAAAACTGTTTTTT. This is translated as CASSTRTAANEKLFF.